The rows below give T cell receptor beta chains drawn from one sample of a study of T-cell memory formation after mild COVID-19. One entry per CDR3 protein results from TCRdb running MiXCR on the 5' RACE reads. The table has 150,000 to 200,000 distinct CDR3 sequences, 31% seen once. The sample taken for sequencing was PBMCs or a T cell subset sorted from them (not recorded which). The receptors were sampled from an adult woman who had mild COVID-19 (a few samples of this study predate the infection). Cell type and time point are not known. Each CDR3 is given with its conserved first and last residue. D genes are given only for firm matches. Not every row has a clone size; where given, it reads once, few, many or a size class.

TRBD2 | few | 16 | TRBJ2-1 | TRBV5-1 | CASSLEIAGFKRGQFF | TGCGCCAGCAGCTTGGAAATAGCGGGATTCAAAAGGGGGCAGTTCTTC
NA | NA | 13 | TRBJ2-1 | TRBV18 | CASSPQGRDEQFF | TGTGCCAGCTCACCACAGGGTCGGGATGAGCAGTTCTTC
NA | NA | 13 | TRBJ1-1 | TRBV12-3/TRBV12-4 | CASSFPDHTEAFF | TGTGCCAGCAGTTTTCCAGATCACACTGAAGCTTTCTTT
TRBD2 | few | 16 | TRBJ2-2 | TRBV6-5 | CASSYLRTSRPGELFF | TGTGCCAGCAGTTACTTGAGGACTAGCCGGCCCGGGGAGCTGTTTTTT
NA | few | 12 | TRBJ2-7 | TRBV6-6 | CASTKGRRDQYF | TGTGCCAGCACCAAAGGGCGGAGGGACCAGTACTTC
NA | few | 14 | TRBJ1-5 | TRBV11-2 | CASSLEGDDQPQHF | TGTGCCAGCAGCTTAGAGGGAGACGATCAGCCCCAGCATTTT
NA | NA | 16 | TRBJ2-3 | TRBV20-1 | CSAPPRQGLGTDTQYF | TGCAGTGCTCCACCAAGGCAGGGATTGGGTACAGATACGCAGTATTTT
NA | once | 15 | TRBJ1-2 | TRBV5-1 | CASSLGVTQRLSYTF | TGCGCCAGCAGCTTGGGCGTGACCCAAAGACTGAGCTACACCTTC
NA | NA | 15 | TRBJ2-1 | TRBV9 | CASSVRTASYNEQFF | TGTGCCAGCAGCGTAAGAACTGCCTCCTACAATGAGCAGTTCTTC
NA | few | 13 | TRBJ1-2 | TRBV12-3/TRBV12-4 | CASSLGGDNGYTF | TGTGCCAGCAGTTTAGGAGGGGACAATGGCTACACCTTC
NA | NA | 15 | TRBJ1-2 | TRBV12-3/TRBV12-4 | CASSPRGGIGYGYTF | TGTGCCAGCAGTCCGCGTGGGGGAATCGGCTATGGCTACACCTTC
TRBD1 | few | 15 | TRBJ2-5 | TRBV5-6 | CASSLGQGAGETQYF | TGTGCCAGCAGCTTGGGACAGGGGGCTGGCGAGACCCAGTACTTC
NA | few | 15 | TRBJ2-1 | TRBV3-1 | CASSLRDLSYNEQFF | TGTGCCAGCAGCCTCCGGGACCTGTCCTACAATGAGCAGTTCTTC
NA | once | 15 | TRBJ1-1 | TRBV5-1 | CASSLASGQNTEAFF | TGCGCCAGCAGCTTGGCTTCCGGACAGAACACTGAAGCTTTCTTT
TRBD1 | NA | 12 | TRBJ1-1 | TRBV7-9 | CASRDRGLMAFF | TGTGCCAGCAGGGACAGGGGGCTGATGGCTTTCTTT
TRBD1 | NA | 15 | TRBJ1-4 | TRBV5-5 | CASSVPGQGDEKLFF | TGTGCCAGCAGCGTACCGGGACAGGGGGATGAAAAACTGTTTTTT
NA | NA | 15 | TRBJ2-5 | TRBV7-8 | CASSLRWLADETQYF | TGTGCCAGCAGCTTAAGGTGGCTAGCAGATGAGACCCAGTACTTC
TRBD1 | NA | 18 | TRBJ1-5 | TRBV20-1 | CSARDEGQGAFCNQPQHF | TGCAGTGCTAGAGATGAAGGGCAGGGGGCATTTTGCAATCAGCCCCAGCATTTT
NA | NA | 15 | TRBJ2-1 | TRBV7-7 | CASSVSLGVTNEQFF | TGTGCCAGCAGCGTATCGTTAGGGGTGACCAATGAGCAGTTCTTC
TRBD1 | NA | 16 | TRBJ1-4 | TRBV4-1 | CASSQSVTGLGEKLFF | TGCGCCAGCAGCCAATCTGTGACAGGGCTAGGGGAAAAACTGTTTTTT
TRBD2 | NA | 12 | TRBJ2-1 | TRBV14 | CASSHFGGEQFF | TGTGCCAGCAGCCATTTCGGGGGGGAGCAGTTCTTC
NA | few | 15 | TRBJ1-5 | TRBV5-1 | CASSSRDKANQPQHF | TGCGCCAGCAGCTCCCGGGACAAAGCCAATCAGCCCCAGCATTTT
NA | few | 12 | TRBJ2-5 | TRBV20-1 | CSARGAWETQYF | TGCAGTGCTAGAGGAGCGTGGGAGACCCAGTACTTC
TRBD2 | NA | 20 | TRBJ2-1 | TRBV27 | CASSFHPRKRGFNFGDEQFF | TGTGCCAGCAGTTTCCACCCGCGGAAGCGGGGGTTTAATTTCGGCGATGAGCAGTTCTTC
NA | few | 17 | TRBJ2-1 | TRBV11-2 | CASSLDLNSGAYNEQFF | TGTGCCAGCAGCTTGGATCTTAATAGCGGAGCCTACAATGAGCAGTTCTTC
TRBD2 | NA | 18 | TRBJ2-1 | TRBV4-3 | CASSQRISGGRAYNEQFF | TGCGCCAGCAGCCAAAGGATCTCTGGCGGGAGAGCCTACAATGAGCAGTTCTTC
NA | few | 16 | TRBJ2-2 | TRBV18 | CASSPQPSGTTGELFF | TGTGCCAGCTCACCTCAGCCATCAGGGACCACCGGGGAGCTGTTTTTT
TRBD1 | few | 17 | TRBJ2-4 | TRBV12-3/TRBV12-4 | CASSSLPRDRLRNIQYF | TGTGCCAGCAGTTCCCTTCCTCGGGACAGGTTACGGAACATTCAGTACTTC
NA | NA | 11 | TRBJ1-2 | TRBV30 | CAWSVWQGYTF | TGTGCCTGGAGTGTATGGCAGGGATACACCTTC
NA | few | 11 | TRBJ1-1 | TRBV7-9 | CASSSGPEAFF | TGTGCCAGCAGCTCAGGGCCTGAAGCTTTCTTT
TRBD1 | NA | 14 | TRBJ2-7 | TRBV5-1 | CASSLEDRGYEQYF | TGCGCCAGCAGCTTGGAGGACAGGGGATACGAGCAGTACTTC
NA | NA | 12 | TRBJ2-1 | TRBV18 | CASSPRSNEQFF | TGTGCCAGCTCACCACGCTCCAATGAGCAGTTCTTC
TRBD2 | many | 16 | TRBJ2-7 | TRBV5-1 | CASSLNPGLANYEQYF | TGCGCCAGCAGCCTCAATCCGGGACTAGCGAACTACGAGCAGTACTTC
NA | few | 12 | TRBJ2-5 | TRBV20-1 | CSAPGDQETQYF | TGCAGTGCTCCAGGGGACCAAGAGACCCAGTACTTC
NA | NA | 17 | TRBJ1-5 | TRBV15 | CATSREDMGGGNQPQHF | TGTGCCACCAGCAGAGAGGACATGGGGGGCGGCAATCAGCCCCAGCATTTT